Each of the 11 T cell receptor beta chains below was sequenced from the same sample in a study of blood T cell repertoires in COVID-19. TCRdb keeps only in-frame clones here, not all; method: immunoSEQ multiplex PCR. The sample contains about 170,000 clones, roughly nine tenths of which appear only once. The specimen sequenced was peripheral blood. The source is a man in his 60s with acute or convalescent COVID-19.

The V call is TRBV12-3 or TRBV12-4, the J call TRBJ2-5; no reliable D call. This CDR3 has 13 amino acids. Trimming shortened V by 2 bases and J by 3 bases, and 7 bases separated the two germline ends. The CDR3 spells CASSLRVKETQYF. The CDR3 DNA is TGTGCCAGCAGTTTACGGGTCAAAGAGACCCAGTACTTC.

The chain links TRBV24-1 to TRBJ1-2; D perhaps matches TRBD1 (5 bases). The ends were cut back, 3 bases at V and 4 bases at J, with 11 bases in the middle. CDR1 and CDR2 from the germline V gene are KGHDR and SFDVKD. The CDR3 sequence is 14 residues long. This CDR3 is CATSDPREGYGYTF. The CDR3, as DNA: TGTGCCACCAGTGATCCCAGGGAGGGCTATGGCTACACCTTC.

This clone was observed a few times. V and J are TRBV7-2 and TRBJ1-2; 7 nucleotides agree with TRBD1. This CDR3 is 14 amino acids long. V lost 4 bases to trimming and J lost 8 bases; unmatched junction nucleotides: 10. Germline V gene sequence: CDR1 SGHTA, CDR2 FQGNSA. The CDR3 DNA follows: TGTGCCAGCAGCTCCCTGCAGGGGGTGGGAGGCTACACCTTC. This gives the protein CASSSLQGVGGYTF.

CDR3 nucleotides: TGTGCCAGCAGCAAAAAGAGGGAGGACCCCTGGCCCCTTGAAGCTTTCTTT. Residues: CASSKKREDPWPLEAFF. The chain combines TRBV21-1 with TRBJ1-1. TRBV21-1 counts as a pseudogene. The CDR3 is 17 residues long.

The chain carries TRBV7-9 and TRBJ2-7; no clear D. Germline V gene sequence: CDR1 SEHNR, CDR2 FQNEAQ (reference sequence). This CDR3 is 13 amino acids long. The germline V and J ends were trimmed by 4 bases and 0 bases, with 7 bases remaining between them. DNA for the CDR3: TGTGCCAGCAGCTCCCCGAGCTCCTACGAGCAGTACTTC. Its translation is CASSSPSSYEQYF.

The V gene is TRBV24-1, the J gene TRBJ1-2, with a weak D call TRBD1 (6 bases). CDR1 KGHDR and CDR2 SFDVKD come from the germline V gene. Trimming cost V 9 bases and J 8 bases, with 18 bases left between them. The CDR3 totals 13 residues. The CDR3 region is CATGQSGREGYTF. In nucleotides, the CDR3 is TGTGCCACCGGACAGAGCGGAAGGGAAGGCTACACCTTC.

The chain couples TRBV2 to TRBJ1-6; D is undetermined. This CDR3 contains 14 residues. Germline assignment: CDR1 SNHLY and CDR2 FYNNEI. V gave up 3 bases and J gave up 9 bases, with 12 bases separating them. The CDR3 bases are TGTGCCAGCAGTGAGGCTTTATCGGGTTCACCCCTCCACTTT. Its translation is CASSEALSGSPLHF.

V and J are TRBV30 and TRBJ1-1; the match to TRBD1 covers 8 bases. Germline CDR1 GTSNPN, CDR2 SVGIG (reference sequence). Trimming removed 5 bases from V and 0 bases from J; junction bases left unmatched: 2. The CDR3 has 13 amino acids. CDR3 sequence reads: CAWGTGLNTEAFF. The CDR3 nucleotides are TGTGCCTGGGGGACAGGCCTGAACACTGAAGCTTTCTTT.

This chain joins TRBV27 and TRBJ1-2; TRBD1 agrees at 9 bases. This CDR3 spans 15 amino acids. CDR1 is MNHEY, CDR2 SMNVEV, per germline (reference sequence). V shed 0 bases and J 5 bases; nucleotides not matched to a gene: 4. The CDR3 DNA is TGTGCCAGCAGTTTATCAGGGACAGGGTTTTATGGCTACACCTTC. Translation: CASSLSGTGFYGYTF.

As DNA, the CDR3 is TGTGCCAGCAGCTTCGGGAGGCACACTGAAGCTTTCTTT. Its translation is CASSFGRHTEAFF. The chain has TRBV11-2 and TRBJ1-1; the D is unclear. Trimming shortened V by 3 bases and J by 3 bases, and 8 bases separated the two germline ends. The CDR3 runs to 13 residues. Germline V CDR1 and CDR2: SGHAT, FQNNGV.

The chain couples TRBV5-1 to TRBJ2-2; 12 positions agree with TRBD1. Germline V lookup: CDR1 SGHRS, CDR2 YFSETQ. CDR3 size: 17 residues. Trimming at V came to 4 bases and at J to 0 bases, leaving 4 bases not matched to a gene. For the CDR3, the DNA is TGCGCCAGCAGCCCGGGACAGGGGGCATCGAACACCGGGGAGCTGTTTTTT. It specifies CASSPGQGASNTGELFF.